The clone carrying this T cell receptor (beta chain) has just one count. Antigen unknown. The record originates from a study of T-cell memory formation after mild COVID-19. The study's findings and limits: Contracting clones, day 15 to 85, had balanced CD4/CD8, and later expanders favored CD4+.

TCRdb independently ran MiXCR on the 5' RACE reads; one entry per CDR3 protein. The table has approximately 490,000 distinct CDR3 sequences, just over 20% seen once; the top ten hold 9.5% to 15%. The ends were cut back, 3 bases at V and 11 bases at J, with 16 bases in the middle. The germline V gene encodes CDR1 LNHDA and CDR2 SQIVND (reference sequence). This CDR3 has 13 amino acids. The chain links TRBV19 to TRBJ1-2; D remains ambiguous. The source is an adult woman who had mild COVID-19 (a few samples of this study predate the infection). Cell type and time point are not known. Sequencing was performed on PBMCs or a T cell subset sorted from them (not recorded which). CDR3 bases: TGTGCCAGTAGTATCGGCCCAGCCGAGGCATACACCTTC. Translating it yields CASSIGPAEAYTF.